The next 28 T cell receptor beta chains were all read from a single sample in a study of T-cell reconstitution after alpha-beta-depleted transplantation in children. It was with unique molecular identifiers that the TCRbeta library was prepared. TCRdb itself ran the PCR reads through MiXCR, one entry per CDR3 protein. The table lists 300,000 or so distinct CDR3 sequences, 9.9% of them singletons. This specimen consisted of PBMCs from the stem cell graft donor, obtained from the stem cell graft. The receptors here all came from a human donor who donated a stem cell graft to a child with SCID.

This clonotype has just a few counts. The CDR3 here is CASSSDSGKSPYEQYF. The CDR3 DNA sequence: TGTGCCAGCAGCTCAGACTCAGGGAAGTCTCCCTACGAGCAGTACTTC. The V call is TRBV7-9, the J call TRBJ2-7; perhaps TRBD1 as D (5 bases). CDR1 and CDR2 (germline): SEHNR, FQNEAQ (reference sequence). CDR3 length: 16 residues. The V end was cut by 4 bases, the J end by 2 bases, with 18 bases between.

The chain carries TRBV7-3 and TRBJ2-2; the D gene could be TRBD1 or TRBD2 (6 bases each). Germline lookup yields CDR1 SGHTA and CDR2 FQGTGA. The length of the CDR3 is 16 residues. V lost 1 base and J 0 bases, leaving 9 bases between the germline ends. CDR3 nucleotide sequence: TGTGCCAGCAGCTTAATCGGGGGCCCGAACACCGGGGAGCTGTTTTTT. Protein product: CASSLIGGPNTGELFF.

This clonotype was detected only a few times. CDR3 sequence reads: CASSWAAYQETQYF. CDR3 sequence (DNA): TGTGCCAGCAGCTGGGCGGCGTACCAAGAGACCCAGTACTTC. V and J are TRBV7-8 and TRBJ2-5; no definite D call. This CDR3 region has 14 residues. The germline V and J ends were trimmed by 4 bases and 0 bases, with 9 bases remaining between them. The germline CDR1 and CDR2 sequences are SGHVS and FQNEAQ.

The CDR3, as DNA: TGCGCCAGCAGCGCGACGACTAGCGGCGAGCAGTTCTTC. Protein product: CASSATTSGEQFF. The chain is built from TRBV5-1 and TRBJ2-1; 9 positions match TRBD2. The junction had 6 bases not matched to a gene; V was cut back by 4 bases and J by 10 bases. This CDR3 region has 13 residues. The V gene's germline CDR1 is SGHRS and CDR2 YFSETQ.

The V and J genes are TRBV7-2 and TRBJ1-4, with 7 bases identical to TRBD1. The V segment lost 5 bases and the J segment 4 bases; nucleotides outside the gene matches: 10. The CDR3 is made up of 16 amino acids. Germline V gene sequence: CDR1 SGHTA, CDR2 FQGNSA. CDR3 sequence: CASSKYGQEINEKLFF. CDR3 DNA sequence: TGTGCCAGCAGCAAATACGGACAGGAGATTAATGAAAAACTGTTTTTT.

This rearrangement joins TRBV27 to TRBJ1-1; D perhaps matches TRBD1 (5 bases). V shed 2 bases and J shed 0 bases, with 10 bases lying between them. The CDR3 runs to 15 residues. Germline V gene data show CDR1 as MNHEY and CDR2 as SMNVEV (reference sequence). The CDR3 region is CASSLGLTVNTEAFF. CDR3 nucleotide sequence: TGTGCCAGCAGTTTAGGTTTGACAGTGAACACTGAAGCTTTCTTT.

This clonotype was seen a few times. The chain's CDR3 is CASSYTDRSYEQYF. CDR3 DNA: TGTGCCAGCAGTTACACGGACAGATCCTACGAGCAGTACTTC. This chain uses TRBV6-5 with TRBJ2-7, with D tentatively TRBD1 (6 bases). The CDR3 has 14 residues. Germline assignment: CDR1 MNHEY and CDR2 SVGAGI. Trimming took 2 bases from V and 1 from J, leaving 9 bases between them.

This clonotype was recorded a few times. The rearrangement joins TRBV19 to TRBJ1-2, with D hard to call. The CDR3 covers 14 residues. V was cut by 6 bases and J by 8 bases, with 19 bases left in between. Germline CDR1 LNHDA, CDR2 SQIVND (reference sequence). The CDR3 DNA is TGTGCCAGTAGACGACAATTTCAATCGGGGGGCTACACCTTC. Protein product: CASRRQFQSGGYTF.

This clonotype was detected only a few times. The chain recombines TRBV20-1 with TRBJ2-3; D might be TRBD1 (7 bases). Germline V gene lookup returns CDR1 DFQATT and CDR2 SNEGSKA (reference sequence). V was pared by 5 bases and J by 0 bases, with 18 bases between. The CDR3 sequence is 16 residues long. DNA of the CDR3: TGCAGTGCTGGGCCTTTACAGGGGACTAGCACAGATACGCAGTATTTT. This codes for CSAGPLQGTSTDTQYF.

This clonotype was counted at least ten times. The chain couples TRBV27 to TRBJ2-7, with 8 positions matching TRBD1. The CDR3 loop spans 16 amino acids. The J segment lost 2 bases and the V segment lost 4 bases, leaving 10 bases of the junction unmatched. The germline V gene has CDR1 MNHEY and CDR2 SMNVEV (reference sequence). CDR3 in amino acids: CASSSRRQGPTYEQYF. The CDR3, as DNA: TGTGCCAGCAGTTCGCGACGACAGGGGCCTACCTACGAGCAGTACTTC.

This clonotype was found a few times. The chain employs TRBV2 and TRBJ2-1; the match to TRBD1 covers 7 bases. The V segment lost 1 base and the J segment 4 bases; nucleotides outside the gene matches: 4. Germline V gene sequence: CDR1 SNHLY, CDR2 FYNNEI. The CDR3 totals 15 residues. In nucleotides, the CDR3 is TGTGCCAGCAGTGAAGACAGGGGAACATACAATGAGCAGTTCTTC. This codes for CASSEDRGTYNEQFF.

This clonotype was observed at least ten times. The chain recombines TRBV12-3 or TRBV12-4 with TRBJ2-5; 7 nucleotides agree with TRBD2. This CDR3 spans 13 amino acids. V gave up 6 bases and J gave up 2 bases; unmatched junction bases: 3. The CDR3 loop reads CASSRTSQETQYF. CDR3 nucleotides: TGTGCCAGCAGCCGGACTAGTCAAGAGACCCAGTACTTC.

A few counts support this clonotype. This chain connects TRBV12-3 or TRBV12-4 to TRBJ1-2, with D uncertain. CDR3 length: 13 amino acids. V lost 3 bases, J lost 4 bases, and 9 bases lay in between. The CDR3 DNA reads as TGTGCCAGCAGTTTTTCCAACAGCTATGGCTACACCTTC. Translation: CASSFSNSYGYTF.

The rearrangement uses TRBV20-1 and TRBJ1-2; D is uncertain. The CDR3 has 12 amino acids. Germline V gene sequence: CDR1 DFQATT, CDR2 SNEGSKA (reference sequence). V was trimmed by 5 bases and J by 2 bases, leaving 9 bases between them. Written as DNA, the CDR3 is TGCAGTGCTCCTACTCCGAACTATGGCTACACCTTC. It specifies CSAPTPNYGYTF.

At least ten counts were recorded for this clonotype. V gene TRBV12-3 or TRBV12-4 combines with J gene TRBJ2-7; maybe TRBD2 (5 bases). The CDR3 length is 11 residues. Between the trimmed V and J ends, which lost 6 bases and 9 bases, there was a span of 12 bases. The CDR3 sequence: CASREGGRQYF. CDR3 bases: TGTGCCAGCAGGGAAGGTGGGAGGCAGTACTTC.

The V gene is TRBV6-1, the J gene TRBJ2-1; 14 bases fit TRBD2. CDR1 MNHNS and CDR2 SASEGT come from the germline V gene. There are 14 residues in the CDR3. With 5 bases clipped from V and 8 bases from J, the junction kept 2 bases outside the gene matches. The CDR3 reads CASSRTSGGYEQFF. CDR3 DNA: TGTGCCAGCAGTAGGACTAGCGGGGGGTATGAGCAGTTCTTC.

This chain connects TRBV5-1 to TRBJ2-2; D gene ambiguous. V was trimmed by 4 bases and J by 5 bases, leaving 15 bases between them. This CDR3 is built from 15 residues. CDR1 SGHRS and CDR2 YFSETQ come from the germline V gene. In nucleotides, the CDR3 is TGCGCCAGCAGCACCGGGCCGAGAAGGACCGGGGAGCTGTTTTTT. This codes for CASSTGPRRTGELFF.

The chain couples TRBV3-1 to TRBJ2-2; 10 bases line up with TRBD1. This CDR3 is 15 amino acids long. V lost 5 bases to trimming and J lost 6 bases; unmatched junction nucleotides: 6. CDR1 LGHDT and CDR2 YNNKEL come from the germline V gene (reference sequence). CDR3 sequence reads: CASSLGQGVPGELFF. The CDR3, as DNA: TGTGCCAGCAGCTTAGGACAGGGGGTCCCCGGGGAGCTGTTTTTT.

This clonotype was seen more than once but under ten times. The chain is built from TRBV10-1 and TRBJ2-1, with 7 bases identical to TRBD1. The trim removed 5 bases at V and 2 bases at J, leaving 6 bases unmatched. The CDR3 loop spans 15 amino acids. CDR1 is WNHNN and CDR2 is SYGVQD in the germline V gene (reference sequence). This CDR3 is CASSNRQGPYNEQFF. In DNA form, the CDR3 reads TGCGCCAGCAGTAATCGACAGGGTCCCTACAATGAGCAGTTCTTC.

J is TRBJ2-5 and V is TRBV11-2, with 9 nucleotides matching TRBD1. V trimming: 1 base; J trimming: 3 bases; junction bases outside the gene matches: 12. The CDR3 runs to 18 residues. Germline loops: CDR1 SGHAT, CDR2 FQNNGV. The CDR3 DNA is TGTGCCAGCAGCTTAGGAGAGAGGTGGACAGGGGTAGAAGAGACCCAGTACTTC. Protein: CASSLGERWTGVEETQYF.

This sequence joins TRBV6-5 and TRBJ1-6; TRBD1 might be the D (5 bases). The CDR3 totals 14 residues. With 2 bases removed from V and 7 bases from J, the gap between germline ends came to 9 bases. Germline assignment: CDR1 MNHEY and CDR2 SVGAGI. The CDR3 region is CASSYVGTNSPLHF. DNA for the CDR3: TGTGCCAGCAGTTACGTTGGGACCAATTCACCCCTCCACTTT.

The chain couples TRBV4-2 to TRBJ1-1; D might be TRBD1 (6 bases). From germline, CDR1 is LGHNA and CDR2 YNFKEQ. This CDR3 is 18 amino acids long. Deletions cut 1 base from V and 0 bases from J, with 18 bases between. The CDR3 sequence is CASSQAFGTMSLNTEAFF. The CDR3 DNA is TGTGCCAGCAGCCAAGCTTTCGGGACAATGTCCCTGAACACTGAAGCTTTCTTT.

This clonotype was seen more than once but under ten times. The V call is TRBV24-1, the J call TRBJ2-2, with D tentatively TRBD1 (5 bases). Deletions cut 4 bases from V and 3 bases from J, with 8 bases between. Germline CDR1 KGHDR, CDR2 SFDVKD. The CDR3 totals 14 residues. Here the CDR3 DNA reads TGTGCCACCAGTGACGGACAATACACCGGGGAGCTGTTTTTT. Its translation: CATSDGQYTGELFF.

This clonotype was counted at least ten times. The chain links TRBV4-2 to TRBJ2-2; D gene unclear. V was clipped by 0 bases and J by 4 bases, with 3 bases between them. Germline-derived CDR1 and CDR2 are LGHNA and YNFKEQ. This CDR3 is built from 13 residues. CDR3 nucleotides: TGTGCCAGCAGCCAAGATATCACCGGGGAGCTGTTTTTT. This codes for CASSQDITGELFF.

The V gene is TRBV5-1, the J gene TRBJ2-6, with D uncertain. The CDR3 is made up of 16 amino acids. Germline lookup yields CDR1 SGHRS and CDR2 YFSETQ. With 0 bases removed from V and 4 bases from J, the gap between germline ends came to 11 bases. The CDR3 nucleotides read TGCGCCAGCAGCTTGGTTGGCGCCGGGGGGGCCAACGTCCTGACTTTC. It specifies CASSLVGAGGANVLTF.

The J gene is TRBJ2-7, the V gene TRBV20-1; the D gene is possibly TRBD1 (5 bases). The germline gives CDR1 DFQATT, CDR2 SNEGSKA (reference sequence). This CDR3 contains 14 residues. The ends were cut back, 5 bases at V and 0 bases at J, with 14 bases in the middle. The CDR3 sequence is CSAENTQDSYEQYF. CDR3 DNA: TGCAGTGCTGAAAATACACAGGACTCCTACGAGCAGTACTTC.

This clonotype was seen a handful of times. The rearrangement links TRBV4-1 to TRBJ2-7, with D possibly TRBD1 on 5 matching bases. CDR1 is MGHRA and CDR2 is YSYEKL in the germline V gene. V lost 0 bases to trimming and J lost 2 bases, with 14 bases between them. The CDR3 loop spans 16 amino acids. The DNA for the CDR3 is TGCGCCAGCAGCCAAGATCTTGCAGGGTTTACCTACGAGCAGTACTTC. It translates to CASSQDLAGFTYEQYF.

This clonotype has only a few counts. The chain employs TRBV12-3 or TRBV12-4 and TRBJ2-2, with D perhaps matching TRBD1 (6 bases). The CDR3 covers 17 residues. Trimming took 6 bases from V and 7 from J, leaving 24 bases between them. The CDR3 loop is CASRKGSGTPKVGELFF. CDR3 sequence (DNA): TGTGCCAGCAGAAAGGGCTCCGGGACACCCAAGGTCGGGGAGCTGTTTTTT.